One sample yielded the 3 T cell receptor beta chains listed below, sequenced in a study of CD8 T cells in ankylosing spondylitis. Each CDR3 protein gets one entry after TCRdb re-called the 5' RACE reads with MiXCR. The sample includes roughly 280,000 distinct CDR3 sequences, 20% of them seen just once. Sequencing was performed on blood, either unsorted or a sorted T cell fraction (not recorded which). These receptors originate from a male donor with ankylosing spondylitis or in good health (not recorded which).

The gene calls are TRBV4-2 and TRBJ1-5, with D possibly TRBD1 on 5 matching bases. CDR3 length: 17 amino acids. V shed 0 bases and J shed 2 bases, with 14 bases lying between them. Germline CDR1 and CDR2: LGHNA and YNFKEQ. The CDR3 protein is CASSQDQRGGGNQPQHF. DNA for the CDR3: TGTGCCAGCAGCCAAGATCAGAGGGGAGGCGGCAATCAGCCCCAGCATTTT.

The sample holds one count of this clonotype. The gene calls are TRBV20-1 and TRBJ1-2; D unresolved. CDR1 and CDR2 (germline): DFQATT, SNEGSKA (reference sequence). There are 10 residues in the CDR3. V lost 0 bases to trimming and J lost 10 bases, with 6 bases between them. The CDR3 reads CSARDLDYTF. The DNA for the CDR3 is TGCAGTGCTAGAGATCTGGACTACACCTTC.

This clonotype was seen a handful of times. The chain employs TRBV10-3 and TRBJ2-7, with 9 bases fitting TRBD2. The germline V gene has CDR1 ENHRY and CDR2 SYGVKD. J was trimmed by 6 bases and V by 6 bases; bases with no gene match: 6. The CDR3 is made up of 13 amino acids. Written as DNA, the CDR3 is TGTGCCATCAGCTTAGCGGGAGTGTCCGAGCAGTACGTC. Translation: CAISLAGVSEQYV.